This entry concerns a single TCR beta chain. This specimen comes from a study of control samples from healthy donors and cancer patients. There are 17 residues in the CDR3. CDR1 is LGHNA, CDR2 YNFKEQ, per germline. V lost 0 bases to trimming and J lost 0 bases, with 12 bases between them. The data were produced by immunoSEQ multiplex PCR, yet TCRdb's version contains in-frame clones alone and is incomplete. The sample contains about 59,000 clones, more than 85% of which appear only once. Sample: PBMCs. The clonotype comes from a man in his forties or fifties with colorectal cancer. V is TRBV4-2 and J is TRBJ1-5; D remains unclear. Here the CDR3 reads CASSQDYMQHSNQPQHF. The CDR3 DNA is TGTGCCAGCAGCCAAGATTACATGCAGCATAGCAATCAGCCCCAGCATTTT.